The sample holds many counts of the clone carrying this T cell receptor (beta chain). Regions amplified from RNA transcripts were the TCR beta CDR3 regions. HTBI primers were employed in a first-round RT-PCR of the TCR CDR3. MiXCR, applied by TCRdb to the multiplex PCR reads, yields one record per CDR3 protein. The table shows 600,000 to 900,000 distinct CDR3 sequences, with about 15% occurring only once. This specimen comes from a study of T cells in Graves' hyperthyroidism and ophthalmopathy. The CDR3 consists of 12 residues. The germline CDR1 and CDR2 sequences are SNHLY and FYNNEI. V shed 4 bases and J shed 9 bases, with 10 bases lying between them.

The TCR sequence derives from a young man with Graves' hyperthyroidism. Sample: blood. This chain joins TRBV2 and TRBJ2-1; the D call may be TRBD1 or TRBD2 (6 bases each). In DNA form, the CDR3 reads TGTGCCAGCAGTGGAGGGGGACTTGAGCAGTTCTTC. This codes for CASSGGGLEQFF.